A selection of T cell receptor beta chains follows, all from one sample in a study of control samples from healthy donors and cancer patients. Profiling relied on immunoSEQ multiplex PCR, and the TCRdb table lists in-frame clones only, not all of them. The data hold roughly 86,000 clones, with 85% to 95% observed a single time. Sequences were obtained from blood. The source is a woman younger than 45 in good health. Both conserved end residues are part of each CDR3. D genes are given only for firm matches. Size values are once, few and many counts, or a class for expanded clones, and some rows have none.

v_gene: TRBV5-4
j_gene: TRBJ1-6
d_gene: NA
abundance: few
CDR3aa: CASSSQGGRESPLHF
CDR3nt: TGTGCCAGCAGCTCTCAGGGTGGGCGGGAGTCACCCCTCCACTTT

v_gene: TRBV6-5
j_gene: TRBJ2-5
d_gene: TRBD2
abundance: NA
CDR3aa: CASKHPVAGGETQYF
CDR3nt: TGTGCCAGCAAACATCCGGTAGCGGGAGGGGAGACCCAGTACTTC

v_gene: TRBV5-4
j_gene: TRBJ1-2
d_gene: NA
abundance: NA
CDR3aa: CASSSDGPEVTGYTF
CDR3nt: TGTGCCAGCAGCTCTGACGGTCCTGAGGTAACTGGCTACACCTTC

v_gene: TRBV2
j_gene: TRBJ2-7
d_gene: TRBD1
abundance: NA
CDR3aa: CASSSGTGFYEQYF
CDR3nt: TGTGCCAGCAGCTCCGGGACAGGGTTTTACGAGCAGTACTTC

v_gene: TRBV11-2
j_gene: TRBJ1-2
d_gene: NA
abundance: NA
CDR3aa: CASSFEVSYGYTF
CDR3nt: TGTGCCAGCAGCTTTGAGGTCAGCTATGGCTACACCTTC

v_gene: TRBV19
j_gene: TRBJ1-2
d_gene: NA
abundance: NA
CDR3aa: CASSMRGRGRGYTF
CDR3nt: TGTGCCAGTAGTATGAGGGGCAGGGGTCGTGGCTACACCTTC

v_gene: TRBV7-2
j_gene: TRBJ2-1
d_gene: TRBD1
abundance: NA
CDR3aa: CASSLGAGTGNMGEQFF
CDR3nt: TGTGCCAGCAGCTTAGGTGCCGGGACAGGGAATATGGGTGAGCAGTTCTTC

v_gene: TRBV2
j_gene: TRBJ1-5
d_gene: NA
abundance: NA
CDR3aa: CASSGGQPQHF
CDR3nt: TGTGCCAGCAGTGGTGGTCAGCCCCAGCATTTT

v_gene: TRBV3-1/TRBV3-2
j_gene: TRBJ2-1
d_gene: NA
abundance: NA
CDR3aa: CASSQKIWGGVKNEQFF
CDR3nt: TGTGCCAGCAGCCAAAAGATTTGGGGTGGGGTTAAAAATGAGCAGTTCTTC

v_gene: TRBV29-1
j_gene: TRBJ2-1
d_gene: TRBD1
abundance: NA
CDR3aa: CSVNGQGGNEQFF
CDR3nt: TGCAGCGTTAACGGACAGGGTGGAAATGAGCAGTTCTTC

v_gene: TRBV18
j_gene: TRBJ2-3
d_gene: NA
abundance: NA
CDR3aa: CASSPPTDADTQYF
CDR3nt: TGTGCCAGCTCACCACCGACGGACGCAGATACGCAGTATTTT

v_gene: TRBV6-4
j_gene: TRBJ2-2
d_gene: TRBD2
abundance: NA
CDR3aa: CASRPLAGEGTGELFF
CDR3nt: TGTGCCAGCAGACCACTAGCGGGAGAGGGCACCGGGGAGCTGTTTTTT

v_gene: TRBV7-6
j_gene: TRBJ2-2
d_gene: TRBD1
abundance: NA
CDR3aa: CASSPGTANTGELFF
CDR3nt: TGTGCCAGCAGCCCCGGGACAGCGAACACCGGGGAGCTGTTTTTT

v_gene: TRBV6-5
j_gene: TRBJ1-1
d_gene: TRBD1
abundance: NA
CDR3aa: CASSYVTGTVEGAFF
CDR3nt: TGTGCCAGCAGTTACGTAACCGGGACAGTCGAAGGGGCTTTCTTT

v_gene: TRBV9
j_gene: TRBJ1-2
d_gene: TRBD1
abundance: NA
CDR3aa: CASSLQGATLNGYTF
CDR3nt: TGTGCCAGCAGCTTACAGGGGGCGACTCTAAATGGCTACACCTTC

v_gene: TRBV7-9
j_gene: TRBJ2-3
d_gene: NA
abundance: NA
CDR3aa: CASSLMVDTQYF
CDR3nt: TGTGCCAGCAGCTTAATGGTAGATACGCAGTATTTT

v_gene: TRBV27
j_gene: TRBJ2-3
d_gene: TRBD1
abundance: NA
CDR3aa: CASSYTTGFTDTQYF
CDR3nt: TGTGCCAGCAGTTATACGACAGGGTTCACAGATACGCAGTATTTT

v_gene: TRBV6-6
j_gene: TRBJ2-1
d_gene: NA
abundance: NA
CDR3aa: CASSDRDSNEQFF
CDR3nt: TGTGCCAGCAGTGACAGAGACAGCAATGAGCAGTTCTTC

v_gene: TRBV5-1
j_gene: TRBJ1-1
d_gene: TRBD1
abundance: once
CDR3aa: CASSLDRGTEAFF
CDR3nt: TGCGCCAGCAGCTTGGACAGGGGCACTGAAGCTTTCTTT

v_gene: TRBV18
j_gene: TRBJ1-4
d_gene: NA
abundance: NA
CDR3aa: CASSPIDQAFGEKLFF
CDR3nt: TGTGCCAGCTCACCAATCGACCAGGCATTTGGGGAAAAACTGTTTTTT

v_gene: TRBV4-1
j_gene: TRBJ2-5
d_gene: TRBD1
abundance: NA
CDR3aa: CASSQTRDRVMVETQYF
CDR3nt: TGCGCCAGCAGCCAGACCCGGGACAGGGTAATGGTAGAGACCCAGTACTTC

v_gene: TRBV18
j_gene: TRBJ1-2
d_gene: TRBD1
abundance: few
CDR3aa: CASSPTGVINYGYTF
CDR3nt: TGTGCCAGCTCACCCACAGGGGTTATTAACTATGGCTACACCTTC

v_gene: TRBV4-2
j_gene: TRBJ1-6
d_gene: TRBD1
abundance: few
CDR3aa: CASSQASGTGSLVTPLHF
CDR3nt: TGTGCCAGCAGCCAAGCCAGTGGGACAGGGAGTTTAGTGACACCCCTCCACTTT

v_gene: TRBV6-5
j_gene: TRBJ1-1
d_gene: NA
abundance: NA
CDR3aa: CASSYVGKGITEAFF
CDR3nt: TGTGCCAGCAGTTACGTTGGTAAGGGAATTACCGAAGCTTTCTTT

v_gene: TRBV2
j_gene: TRBJ1-2
d_gene: TRBD1
abundance: NA
CDR3aa: CASSATGGFYGYTF
CDR3nt: TGTGCCAGCAGTGCGACAGGGGGTTTCTATGGCTACACCTTC

v_gene: TRBV19
j_gene: TRBJ2-1
d_gene: NA
abundance: NA
CDR3aa: CASSINSQAYNEQFF
CDR3nt: TGTGCCAGTAGTATTAACTCCCAGGCCTACAATGAGCAGTTCTTC

v_gene: TRBV4-1
j_gene: TRBJ1-6
d_gene: NA
abundance: NA
CDR3aa: CASSQVALLSSYNSPLHF
CDR3nt: TGCGCCAGCAGCCAAGTGGCACTCCTGAGCTCCTATAATTCACCCCTCCACTTT

v_gene: TRBV27
j_gene: TRBJ1-4
d_gene: TRBD1
abundance: once
CDR3aa: CASSYRTGGIANEKLFF
CDR3nt: TGTGCCAGCAGTTACCGGACAGGGGGCATAGCTAATGAAAAACTGTTTTTT